The 32 T cell receptor beta chains below were found in one sample sequenced in a study of T cell repertoires in cytomegalovirus infection. TCRdb recomputed calls from the reads with MiXCR, one row per CDR3 protein. The profile shows about 140,000 distinct CDR3 sequences, about 6% of them singletons. Material: PBMCs. These receptors came from a human donor in good health (CMV status not recorded). Some clones in this sample may be carry-over from other donors' samples.

This clonotype was seen at least ten times. The chain couples TRBV7-8 to TRBJ1-3; no clear D. Germline lookup yields CDR1 SGHVS and CDR2 FQNEAQ. V was trimmed by 0 bases and J by 8 bases, leaving 11 bases between them. The CDR3 is 14 amino acids. CDR3 in DNA: TGTGCCAGCAGCTTAGCTGGCGGTCAGCACACCATATATTTT. Residues: CASSLAGGQHTIYF.

This clonotype was seen more than once but under ten times. The CDR3 DNA reads as TGTGCCAGCGGTCCGGCGGCCCTGCGGCGGGGTAATGAGCAGTTCTTC. Translated: CASGPAALRRGNEQFF. The gene calls are TRBV2 and TRBJ2-1, with D possibly TRBD2 on 6 matching bases. The CDR3 length is 16 residues. Germline CDR1 and CDR2: SNHLY and FYNNEI. V dropped 8 bases and J dropped 7 bases, with 24 bases sitting between them.

This clonotype has ten or more counts. The rearrangement joins TRBV7-2 to TRBJ2-5; TRBD2 agrees at 7 bases. The CDR3 has 14 amino acids. Looked up from germline, CDR1 is SGHTA and CDR2 is FQGNSA. V gave up 2 bases and J gave up 2 bases; unmatched junction bases: 2. The CDR3 region is CASSLSGGQETQYF. Here the CDR3 DNA reads TGTGCCAGCAGCTTATCCGGGGGGCAAGAGACCCAGTACTTC.

This clonotype was recorded at least ten times. The chain employs TRBV7-6 and TRBJ2-5; D remains ambiguous. V was clipped by 5 bases and J by 5 bases, with 9 bases between them. Germline values: CDR1 SGHVS, CDR2 FNYEAQ. The CDR3 is made up of 12 amino acids. The CDR3 reads CASSPSGETQYF. CDR3 nucleotide sequence: TGTGCCAGCAGCCCCAGTGGGGAGACCCAGTACTTC.

This clonotype was seen only a few times. The chain uses TRBV28 and TRBJ1-5; D possibly corresponds to TRBD1 (5 bases). Trimming shortened V by 3 bases and J by 6 bases, and 12 bases separated the two germline ends. Germline loops: CDR1 MDHEN, CDR2 SYDVKM. The length of the CDR3 is 14 residues. The chain's CDR3 is CASSFRGIGQPQHF. The CDR3 nucleotides read TGTGCCAGCAGTTTTAGGGGTATCGGTCAGCCCCAGCATTTT.

This clonotype showed up many times. The CDR3 sequence is CASSTDGQGSYEQYF. The CDR3 DNA reads TGCGCCAGCAGCACGGACGGACAGGGTTCCTACGAGCAGTACTTC. This rearrangement joins TRBV5-1 to TRBJ2-7; 8 bases match TRBD1. This CDR3 is 15 amino acids long. V was clipped by 4 bases and J by 1 base; unmatched bases: 7. The germline V gene encodes CDR1 SGHRS and CDR2 YFSETQ.

This clonotype showed up many times. The chain joins TRBV7-6 to TRBJ1-2; 8 bases align to TRBD1. There are 13 residues in the CDR3. CDR1 SGHVS and CDR2 FNYEAQ come from the germline V gene. J lost 5 bases, V lost 6 bases, and 5 bases had no gene match. The CDR3 DNA is TGTGCCAGCAGTTCGGACAGGGAGTATGGCTACACCTTC. This gives the protein CASSSDREYGYTF.

This clonotype was recorded many times. The chain links TRBV7-2 to TRBJ1-1; D ambiguous. Between the trimmed V and J ends, which lost 3 bases and 1 base, there was a span of 9 bases. The germline gives CDR1 SGHTA, CDR2 FQGNSA. The CDR3 is 14 residues long. CDR3 in DNA: TGTGCCAGCAGCTTCTCCCGGGCGAACACTGAAGCTTTCTTT. This gives the protein CASSFSRANTEAFF.

Many counts were recorded for this clonotype. The V call is TRBV9, the J call TRBJ1-2; D is possibly TRBD1 (5 bases). CDR1 is SGDLS, CDR2 YYNGEE, per germline. V was shortened by 0 bases and J by 8 bases, with 8 bases between the two germline ends. The CDR3 contains 12 residues. CDR3 sequence (DNA): TGTGCCAGCAGCGTAGGAGGGACGGGCTACACCTTC. Residues: CASSVGGTGYTF.

This clonotype has ten or more counts. The chain is built from TRBV19 and TRBJ1-5; D gene unclear. Germline CDR1 reads LNHDA; CDR2 reads SQIVND (reference sequence). The CDR3 is made up of 15 amino acids. V shed 7 bases and J shed 6 bases, with 19 bases lying between them. CDR3 sequence: CASTRTIGSSQPQHF. The CDR3 DNA sequence: TGTGCCAGTACTCGTACGATCGGCAGTTCTCAGCCCCAGCATTTT. The variable domain in full, completed from reference TRBV19 and TRBJ1-5, reads DGGITQSPKYLFRKEGQNVTLSCEQNLNHDAMYWYRQDPGQGLRLIYYSQIVNDFQKGDIAEGYSVSREKKESFPLTVTSAQKNPTAFYLCASTRTIGSSQPQHFGDGTRLSIL.

With regard to this clonotype: A clone one base away is much larger, so this may be a read error. The rearrangement links TRBV28 to TRBJ2-3, with TRBD1 identical over 8 bases. CDR3 size: 16 residues. After removal of 5 bases from V and 0 bases from J, the junction contained 7 bases not matched to a gene. The germline CDR1 and CDR2 sequences are MDHEN and SYDVKM. This CDR3 is CASSANRGISTDTQYF. The CDR3 region has the DNA TGTGCCAGCAGTGCGAACAGGGGGATTAGCACAGATACGCAGTATTTT.

In its sample, this clonotype was seen many times. This chain joins TRBV7-3 and TRBJ1-5; no clear D gene. Trimming left V 0 bases short and J 9 bases short, with 12 bases between. Germline-derived CDR1 and CDR2 are SGHTA and FQGTGA. The CDR3 is 14 residues long. CDR3 residues: CASSLTPGSGPQHF. In DNA, the CDR3 is TGTGCCAGCAGCTTAACCCCGGGGTCCGGGCCCCAGCATTTT.

This clonotype was seen at least ten times. This chain connects TRBV25-1 to TRBJ1-4; no firm D call. The V end lost 2 bases, the J end lost 8 bases, and 12 bases lay between the germline ends. CDR3 length: 14 amino acids. Germline V gene data show CDR1 as MGHDK and CDR2 as SYGVNS. The CDR3 region is CASSERLVNEKLFF. Written as DNA, the CDR3 is TGTGCCAGCAGTGAACGCCTGGTTAACGAAAAACTGTTTTTT.

This clonotype was observed at least ten times. The genes are TRBV28 and TRBJ2-2; perhaps TRBD2 as D (6 bases). The germline CDR1 and CDR2 sequences are MDHEN and SYDVKM. This CDR3 spans 15 amino acids. Trimming stripped 3 bases from V and 5 bases from J, with 13 bases between. The CDR3, as DNA: TGTGCCAGCAGTTTTGCGGGGTCAAGAACCGGGGAGCTGTTTTTT. It yields the protein CASSFAGSRTGELFF.

This clonotype occurred many times. This chain joins TRBV7-2 and TRBJ2-7; 8 nucleotides align to TRBD1. V shed 5 bases, J shed 1 base, and the junction held 4 bases outside the gene matches. CDR1 and CDR2 from the germline V gene are SGHTA and FQGNSA. CDR3 size: 14 residues. The CDR3 region has the DNA TGTGCCAGCAGCCGACAGGGGAGGTCCTACGAGCAGTACTTC. Translation: CASSRQGRSYEQYF.

At least ten counts were recorded for this clonotype. V gene TRBV12-3 or TRBV12-4 combines with J gene TRBJ2-3; 8 bases fit TRBD2. V was pared by 10 bases and J by 3 bases, with 6 bases of the junction left unmatched. CDR3 length: 13 residues. Here the CDR3 reads CATWVAGTDTQYF. The CDR3 DNA sequence: TGTGCCACGTGGGTAGCGGGGACAGATACGCAGTATTTT.

This clonotype was detected ten times or more. The chain carries TRBV7-2 and TRBJ1-6, with D unresolved. V was pared by 2 bases and J by 5 bases, with 7 bases between. The CDR3 totals 14 residues. The V gene's germline CDR1 is SGHTA and CDR2 FQGNSA. DNA for the CDR3: TGTGCCAGCAGCTTAAGGTCGGATAATTCACCCCTCCACTTT. This encodes CASSLRSDNSPLHF.

This clonotype was detected ten times or more. V is TRBV19 and J is TRBJ2-7, with 7 nucleotides matching TRBD1. Germline CDR1 and CDR2: LNHDA and SQIVND (reference sequence). The CDR3 length is 15 residues. With 4 bases clipped from V and 3 bases from J, the junction kept 9 bases outside the gene matches. The CDR3 loop is CASSTDRAPNYEQYF. In nucleotides, the CDR3 is TGTGCCAGTAGTACCGACAGGGCTCCCAACTACGAGCAGTACTTC.

At least ten counts were recorded for this clonotype. V and J are TRBV7-2 and TRBJ2-7, with D perhaps TRBD1 (5 bases). The CDR3 is made up of 14 amino acids. Looked up from germline, CDR1 is SGHTA and CDR2 is FQGNSA. Trimming took off 0 bases at V and 4 bases at J, with 10 bases between the two ends. CDR3 in amino acids: CASSLAHDSYEQYF. The CDR3 nucleotides are TGTGCCAGCAGCTTAGCCCACGACAGTTACGAGCAGTACTTC.

This clonotype showed up just a few times. The rearrangement links TRBV7-3 to TRBJ2-1; D is perhaps TRBD1 or TRBD2 (5 bases each). From germline, CDR1 is SGHTA and CDR2 FQGTGA. Trimming took off 4 bases at V and 8 bases at J, with 9 bases between the two ends. The CDR3 extends over 12 amino acids. This CDR3 reads CASSSLGDEQFF. CDR3 in DNA: TGTGCCAGCAGCTCGTTGGGGGATGAGCAGTTCTTC.

This clonotype was counted between two and nine times. The V gene is TRBV7-9, the J gene TRBJ2-7; perhaps TRBD2 as D (5 bases). This CDR3 comprises 12 residues. The germline V gene encodes CDR1 SEHNR and CDR2 FQNEAQ (reference sequence). V was pared by 4 bases and J by 6 bases, with 10 bases between. In DNA, the CDR3 is TGTGCCAGCAGCTACTCCGAGGGCGAGCAGTACTTC. It is translated as CASSYSEGEQYF. The full variable domain, in which reference TRBV7-9 and TRBJ2-7 provide the parts outside the CDR3, is DTGVSQNPRHKITKRGQNVTFRCDPISEHNRLYWYRQTLGQGPEFLTYFQNEAQLEKSRLLSDRFSAERPKGSFSTLEIQRTEQGDSAMYLCASSYSEGEQYFGPGTRLTVT.

This clonotype rates as medium-sized. The rearrangement uses TRBV12-3 or TRBV12-4 and TRBJ1-4; no clear D. The CDR3 length is 14 residues. V was shortened by 7 bases and J by 4 bases, with 13 bases between the two germline ends. CDR3 in DNA: TGTGCCAGCACCAGCAGTTTCAGTAATGAAAAACTGTTTTTT. It codes for CASTSSFSNEKLFF.

The gene calls are TRBV20-1 and TRBJ2-2; D is ambiguous. Trimming pared 3 bases from V and 5 bases from J, leaving 4 bases between. The CDR3 covers 11 residues. The germline CDR1 and CDR2 sequences are DFQATT and SNEGSKA (reference sequence). The DNA of the CDR3 is TGCAGTGCTAGGGGGACCGGGGAGCTGTTTTTT. The encoded protein is CSARGTGELFF.

This clonotype was counted at least ten times. This sequence joins TRBV20-1 and TRBJ1-6; TRBD1 is a possible D gene (5 bases). V was clipped by 1 base and J by 8 bases, with 9 bases between them. The length of the CDR3 is 13 residues. Germline V lookup: CDR1 DFQATT, CDR2 SNEGSKA (reference sequence). In DNA form, the CDR3 reads TGCAGTGCTAGAGCCAGGGCGGATTCACCCCTCCACTTT. Its translation is CSARARADSPLHF.

This clonotype was counted many times. The chain recombines TRBV6-5 with TRBJ2-7; 7 bases align to TRBD1. The CDR3 extends over 15 amino acids. Trimming cost V 0 bases and J 2 bases; bases outside gene matches: 4. CDR1 is MNHEY and CDR2 is SVGAGI in the germline V gene. The DNA for the CDR3 is TGTGCCAGCAGTTACTCGGGACAGCAAACCTACGAGCAGTACTTC. Its protein product is CASSYSGQQTYEQYF.

The gene calls are TRBV20-1 and TRBJ2-5; 10 bases line up with TRBD1. Looked up from germline, CDR1 is DFQATT and CDR2 is SNEGSKA (reference sequence). V was pared by 3 bases and J by 6 bases, with 4 bases of the junction left unmatched. This CDR3 spans 13 amino acids. The DNA of the CDR3 is TGCAGTGCTAGGACAGGGGGCATAAAGACCCAGTACTTC. As protein: CSARTGGIKTQYF.

In this sample, this clonotype turned up a few times. This rearrangement joins TRBV7-2 to TRBJ2-1, with 11 bases lining up with TRBD2. J lost 2 bases, V lost 4 bases, and 4 bases had no gene match. The CDR3 sequence is 16 residues long. CDR1 SGHTA and CDR2 FQGNSA come from the germline V gene. CDR3 bases: TGTGCCAGCAGCTCGACACTAGCGGGGGCCTACAATGAGCAGTTCTTC. This encodes CASSSTLAGAYNEQFF.

Many counts were recorded for this clonotype. The genes are TRBV28 and TRBJ1-6; D may be TRBD1 (6 bases). This CDR3 has 16 amino acids. Germline V gene lookup returns CDR1 MDHEN and CDR2 SYDVKM. V was clipped by 5 bases and J by 5 bases, with 16 bases between them. CDR3 coding DNA: TGTGCCAGCAGTCCCCCTACAGGGTATAATAATTCACCCCTCCACTTT. It is translated as CASSPPTGYNNSPLHF.

The sample holds many counts of this clonotype. The V call is TRBV15, the J call TRBJ2-5; D assignment may be TRBD1 or TRBD2 (5 bases each). Germline V gene lookup returns CDR1 LNHNV and CDR2 YYDKDF (reference sequence). CDR3 length: 15 residues. V was shortened by 5 bases and J by 7 bases, with 20 bases between the two germline ends. The CDR3 here is CATSGDLPRTGTQYF. In nucleotides, the CDR3 is TGTGCCACCAGCGGGGACCTACCCCGCACCGGGACCCAGTACTTC.

This clonotype has at least ten counts. V is TRBV7-2 and J is TRBJ2-7, with no clear D. Per the germline V gene, CDR1 is SGHTA and CDR2 is FQGNSA. CDR3 length: 13 amino acids. The V end was cut by 3 bases, the J end by 7 bases, with 13 bases between. CDR3 loop: CASSFDLKFEQYF. The CDR3 nucleotides are TGTGCCAGCAGCTTTGACCTAAAGTTTGAGCAGTACTTC.

In its sample, this clonotype was seen many times. The chain combines TRBV23-1 with TRBJ2-2; D call uncertain. TRBV23-1 is an ORF; its function is uncertain. The CDR3 is made up of 16 amino acids. Trimming cost V 0 bases and J 0 bases, with 8 bases left between them. CDR3 protein: CASSQSKQANTGELFF. CDR3 nucleotide sequence: TGCGCCAGCAGTCAATCGAAGCAGGCGAACACCGGGGAGCTGTTTTTT.

The chain employs TRBV24-1 and TRBJ2-3, with D hard to call. CDR3 length: 13 residues. V lost 2 bases, J lost 6 bases, and 8 bases lay in between. Germline CDR1 KGHDR, CDR2 SFDVKD. CDR3 residues: CATSDSVQDTQYF. The CDR3 nucleotides are TGTGCCACCAGTGATTCAGTACAGGATACGCAGTATTTT.